The 2 T cell receptor beta chains given below trace back to one sample, sequenced in a study of human T cells and chemical hapten exposure. MiXCR, applied by TCRdb to the RACE reads, yields one record per CDR3 protein. Of 45,000 to 60,000 distinct CDR3 sequences listed, about 9% are singletons. The sample's time point: pre-sensitization, week 0. Sample treatment: therapeutic diphenylcyclopropenone sensitization with weekly scalp DPC. The sequencing here drew on whole blood, taken in connection with sensitization to the hapten diphenylcyclopropenone (DPC). The receptors here all came from a woman aged 40-49 years with alopecia areata. Some clones in this sample may be carry-over from other donors' samples.

This clonotype came up many times. The V and J genes are TRBV11-1 and TRBJ2-4, with a weak D call TRBD1 (6 bases). There are 13 residues in the CDR3. Germline CDR1 and CDR2: SGHAT and FQDESV (reference sequence). V was pared by 5 bases and J by 3 bases, with 8 bases between. The CDR3 loop reads CASSRDIKNIQYF. CDR3 DNA sequence: TGTGCCAGCAGCCGGGACATCAAAAACATTCAGTACTTC.

This clonotype was found many times. The chain carries TRBV12-3 or TRBV12-4 and TRBJ1-3; no clear D. CDR3 size: 14 residues. The V gene lost 1 base and the J gene lost 7 bases, with 11 bases spanning the gap. The CDR3 is CASSLGGRKNTIYF. Here the CDR3 DNA reads TGTGCCAGCAGTTTAGGTGGCAGAAAGAACACCATATATTTT.